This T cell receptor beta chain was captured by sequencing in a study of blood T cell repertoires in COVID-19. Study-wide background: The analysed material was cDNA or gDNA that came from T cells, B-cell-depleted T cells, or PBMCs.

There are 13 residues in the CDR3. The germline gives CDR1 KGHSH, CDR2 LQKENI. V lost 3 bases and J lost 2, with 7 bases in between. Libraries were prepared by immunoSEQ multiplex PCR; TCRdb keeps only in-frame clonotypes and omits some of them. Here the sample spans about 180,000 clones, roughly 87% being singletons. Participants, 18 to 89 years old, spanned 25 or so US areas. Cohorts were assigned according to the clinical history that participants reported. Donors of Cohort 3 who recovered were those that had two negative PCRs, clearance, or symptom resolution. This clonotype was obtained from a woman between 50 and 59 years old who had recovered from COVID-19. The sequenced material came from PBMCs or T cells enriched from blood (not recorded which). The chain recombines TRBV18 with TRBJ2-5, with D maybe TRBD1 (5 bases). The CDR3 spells CASSPGRQETQYF. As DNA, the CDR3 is TGTGCCAGCTCACCGGGGCGGCAAGAGACCCAGTACTTC.